The 30 T cell receptor beta chains below come from one sample, sequenced in a study of blood T cell repertoires in COVID-19. Generated by immunoSEQ multiplex PCR, the TCRdb table keeps only in-frame clones and is missing some. The repertoire holds 150,000 to 200,000 clones, with roughly 85% as singletons. What was sequenced was peripheral blood. All receptors derive from a woman aged 30 to 39 with acute or convalescent COVID-19.

This CDR3 reads CASSGTASTDTQYF. The CDR3 bases are TGTGCCAGCAGCGGGACAGCTAGCACAGATACGCAGTATTTT. This rearrangement joins TRBV6-2 or TRBV6-3 to TRBJ2-3, with 7 bases lining up with TRBD1. CDR3 length equals 14 residues. Per the germline V gene, CDR1 is MNHEY and CDR2 is SVGEGT. Germline trimming cut 6 bases from V and 0 bases from J; bases unmatched to any gene: 3.

The CDR3 region is CASSLRGRPFEAFF. CDR3 nucleotides: TGTGCCAGCAGCCTCAGGGGGCGCCCTTTTGAAGCTTTCTTT. The chain recombines TRBV7-2 with TRBJ1-1; 8 nucleotides match TRBD1. Germline lookup yields CDR1 SGHTA and CDR2 FQGNSA. The CDR3 has 14 amino acids. V was clipped by 5 bases and J by 7 bases; unmatched bases: 9.

The chain links TRBV5-1 to TRBJ2-1; D unclear. The CDR3 sequence is 15 residues long. Germline assignment: CDR1 SGHRS and CDR2 YFSETQ. V lost 0 bases, J lost 4 bases, and 11 bases lay in between. CDR3 sequence reads: CASSLGQPRYNEQFF. In nucleotides, the CDR3 is TGCGCCAGCAGCTTGGGGCAACCTAGGTACAATGAGCAGTTCTTC.

The chain uses TRBV11-3 and TRBJ2-3; a possible D gene is TRBD1 (6 bases). Per the germline V gene, CDR1 is SGHNT and CDR2 is YENEEA. This CDR3 has 14 amino acids. Trimming left V 5 bases short and J 2 bases short, with 11 bases between. This CDR3 reads CASSHRDNTDTQYF. The CDR3 bases are TGTGCCAGCAGCCACCGGGACAACACAGATACGCAGTATTTT.

The chain combines TRBV14 with TRBJ1-2; 8 bases are a match to TRBD1. Germline V gene data show CDR1 as SGHDN and CDR2 as FVKESK. CDR3 length: 13 amino acids. V gave up 2 bases and J gave up 4 bases; unmatched junction bases: 0. CDR3 residues: CASSQQGAYGYTF. CDR3 nucleotides: TGTGCCAGCAGCCAACAGGGGGCCTATGGCTACACCTTC.

This clone is a singleton in its sample. The chain joins TRBV18 to TRBJ2-7; 10 bases map to TRBD1. Trimming took 2 bases from V and 3 from J; bases not matched to a gene: 10. The CDR3 is made up of 17 amino acids. In germline, CDR1 is KGHSH, CDR2 LQKENI. The CDR3 reads CASSPGVGTGAFYEQYF. In DNA, the CDR3 is TGTGCCAGCTCACCAGGAGTCGGGACAGGGGCCTTCTACGAGCAGTACTTC.

The chain links TRBV4-2 to TRBJ2-4; D perhaps matches TRBD2 (5 bases). Germline-derived CDR1 and CDR2 are LGHNA and YNFKEQ. V shed 4 bases and J shed 5 bases, with 15 bases lying between them. CDR3 size: 15 residues. The CDR3 coding sequence is TGTGCCAGCAGCCGAGGGCTGGTTAGGGAAAACATTCAGTACTTC. This codes for CASSRGLVRENIQYF.

The J gene is TRBJ1-1, the V gene TRBV27; D unresolved. Trimming removed 1 base from V and 0 bases from J, with 9 bases in between. The germline gives CDR1 MNHEY, CDR2 SMNVEV (reference sequence). This CDR3 spans 15 amino acids. Here the CDR3 reads CASSLFPELNTEAFF. The CDR3 coding sequence is TGTGCCAGCAGTTTATTTCCAGAATTGAACACTGAAGCTTTCTTT.

The V and J genes are TRBV4-2 and TRBJ1-2, with D possibly being TRBD1 (5 bases). Trimming pared 5 bases from V and 6 bases from J, leaving 22 bases between. This CDR3 spans 16 amino acids. The germline CDR1 and CDR2 sequences are LGHNA and YNFKEQ. CDR3 sequence reads: CASSSRSRSGVDGYTF. The CDR3, as DNA: TGTGCCAGCAGCTCAAGATCCAGGTCGGGGGTGGATGGCTACACCTTC.

CDR3 nucleotides: TGTGCCAGTAGTATCCCGACAGGGGGAAATTCACCCCTCCACTTT. Translation: CASSIPTGGNSPLHF. The rearrangement uses TRBV19 and TRBJ1-6; TRBD1 matches at 9 bases. The CDR3 sequence is 15 residues long. The trim removed 3 bases at V and 7 bases at J, leaving 4 bases unmatched. CDR1 and CDR2 from the germline V gene are LNHDA and SQIVND (reference sequence). Looking up the rest from reference TRBV19 and TRBJ1-6 gives the full variable domain: DGGITQSPKYLFRKEGQNVTLSCEQNLNHDAMYWYRQDPGQGLRLIYYSQIVNDFQKGDIAEGYSVSREKKESFPLTVTSAQKNPTAFYLCASSIPTGGNSPLHFGNGTRLTVT.

The rearrangement links TRBV30 to TRBJ2-6; D is uncertain. Germline CDR1 GTSNPN, CDR2 SVGIG (reference sequence). V lost 0 bases, J lost 2 bases, and 5 bases lay in between. CDR3 length: 14 amino acids. The CDR3 DNA reads as TGTGCCTGGAGTGTGGCTGCTGGGGCCAACGTCCTGACTTTC. It translates to CAWSVAAGANVLTF.

The chain couples TRBV5-1 to TRBJ2-3; TRBD2 might be the D (5 bases). The CDR3 contains 16 residues. The germline V gene has CDR1 SGHRS and CDR2 YFSETQ. Trimming pared 4 bases from V and 0 bases from J, leaving 15 bases between. CDR3 sequence reads: CASSPRTGASTDTQYF. The CDR3 DNA follows: TGCGCCAGCAGCCCAAGGACTGGAGCTAGCACAGATACGCAGTATTTT.

The chain recombines TRBV28 with TRBJ2-5, with 9 bases lining up with TRBD1. This CDR3 has 14 amino acids. Trimming cost V 6 bases and J 7 bases; bases outside gene matches: 9. Germline CDR1 MDHEN, CDR2 SYDVKM. The CDR3 protein is CASRPTGGIVTQYF. The CDR3 DNA reads TGTGCCAGCAGACCTACAGGGGGCATCGTGACCCAGTACTTC.

This chain links TRBV19 with TRBJ2-5; 10 nucleotides match TRBD1. The CDR3 extends over 15 amino acids. Trimming cost V 6 bases and J 4 bases; bases outside gene matches: 8. Germline CDR1 is LNHDA and CDR2 is SQIVND (reference sequence). CDR3 nucleotides: TGTGCCAGTAGCGAGGGACAGGGGAGAGGAGAGACCCAGTACTTC. Translated, it gives CASSEGQGRGETQYF.

The chain employs TRBV15 and TRBJ2-2; 8 bases fit TRBD1. The trim removed 3 bases at V and 4 bases at J, leaving 4 bases unmatched. This CDR3 is built from 15 residues. The germline V gene has CDR1 LNHNV and CDR2 YYDKDF (reference sequence). CDR3: CATSSQGAGTGELFF. The CDR3 nucleotides read TGTGCCACCAGCAGCCAGGGGGCGGGCACCGGGGAGCTGTTTTTT.

This chain connects TRBV27 to TRBJ1-1; tentative D call: TRBD1 (6 bases). The germline CDR1 and CDR2 sequences are MNHEY and SMNVEV (reference sequence). The CDR3 length is 15 residues. V shed 6 bases and J shed 3 bases, with 17 bases lying between them. CDR3 DNA sequence: TGTGCCAGCAGCTGGGAGGGAAGGGGGTACACTGAAGCTTTCTTT. Its translation is CASSWEGRGYTEAFF.

This clone appeared once. The V call is TRBV7-2, the J call TRBJ2-5, with D possibly matching TRBD2 (6 bases). This CDR3 comprises 15 residues. Germline CDR1 reads SGHTA; CDR2 reads FQGNSA. V was shortened by 0 bases and J by 2 bases, with 10 bases between the two germline ends. The CDR3 loop is CASSLALARQETQYF. CDR3 coding DNA: TGTGCCAGCAGCTTAGCGCTAGCGCGGCAAGAGACCCAGTACTTC.

V and J are TRBV2 and TRBJ1-2; 8 bases are a match to TRBD1. CDR3 size: 10 residues. Germline assignment: CDR1 SNHLY and CDR2 FYNNEI. Losses at the gene ends were 8 bases for V and 11 bases for J; bases not matched to a gene: 4. CDR3 residues: CASRYRGYTF. CDR3 in DNA: TGTGCCAGCCGATACAGGGGGTACACCTTC. The whole variable domain, remainder taken from reference TRBV2 and TRBJ1-2, is EPEVTQTPSHQVTQMGQEVILRCVPISNHLYFYWYRQILGQKVEFLVSFYNNEISEKSEIFDDQFSVERPDGSNFTLKIRSTKLEDSAMYFCASRYRGYTFGSGTRLTVV.

V is TRBV6-4 and J is TRBJ1-6, with D possibly matching TRBD1 (5 bases). The CDR3 sequence is 16 residues long. Trimming left V 7 bases short and J 0 bases short, with 13 bases between. Germline V lookup: CDR1 MRHNA, CDR2 SNTAGT. The CDR3 region is CASKVDTSSYNSPLHF. In nucleotides, the CDR3 is TGTGCCAGCAAGGTGGACACGAGCTCCTATAATTCACCCCTCCACTTT.

The chain recombines TRBV30 with TRBJ1-5, with D tentatively TRBD1 (6 bases). This CDR3 is 13 amino acids long. V lost 2 bases and J 6 bases, leaving 11 bases between the germline ends. Germline CDR1 is GTSNPN and CDR2 is SVGIG (reference sequence). The CDR3 bases are TGTGCCTGGAGTCCACAGGGCTTTCAGCCCCAGCATTTT. Its protein product is CAWSPQGFQPQHF.

The gene calls are TRBV2 and TRBJ2-5; D is unresolved. This CDR3 is built from 12 residues. Germline CDR1 reads SNHLY; CDR2 reads FYNNEI. The ends were cut back, 6 bases at V and 5 bases at J, with 10 bases in the middle. In DNA form, the CDR3 reads TGTGCCAGCAGGCTGATCCGGGAGACCCAGTACTTC. Amino acids: CASRLIRETQYF.

This clone was seen once. Other nucleotide sequences in the sample specify the same CDR3. This chain connects TRBV7-9 to TRBJ1-1; 9 positions match TRBD1. This CDR3 region has 15 residues. Germline CDR1 SEHNR, CDR2 FQNEAQ (reference sequence). V dropped 2 bases and J dropped 4; count of bases not matched to a gene: 5. The CDR3 loop reads CASSLSGQGTTEAFF. CDR3 DNA sequence: TGTGCCAGCAGCTTATCGGGACAGGGTACCACTGAAGCTTTCTTT.

The CDR3 region is CASSSPPAGREKLFF. The DNA for the CDR3 is TGTGCCAGCAGTTCACCCCCAGCAGGGCGTGAAAAACTGTTTTTT. The genes are TRBV28 and TRBJ1-4; weak D call: TRBD1 (5 bases). Germline CDR1 and CDR2: MDHEN and SYDVKM. CDR3 length: 15 residues. Trimming shortened V by 4 bases and J by 7 bases, and 16 bases separated the two germline ends.

The V call is TRBV19, the J call TRBJ2-7; possible D gene TRBD1, 5 bases. V shed 5 bases and J shed 2 bases, with 13 bases lying between them. This CDR3 region has 14 residues. CDR1 is LNHDA, CDR2 SQIVND, per germline (reference sequence). The DNA of the CDR3 is TGTGCCAGTAGTCCTTTGCAGGGAACCTACGAGCAGTACTTC. It codes for CASSPLQGTYEQYF. Supplemented by reference TRBV19 and TRBJ2-7, the full variable domain reads DGGITQSPKYLFRKEGQNVTLSCEQNLNHDAMYWYRQDPGQGLRLIYYSQIVNDFQKGDIAEGYSVSREKKESFPLTVTSAQKNPTAFYLCASSPLQGTYEQYFGPGTRLTVT.

This clone was observed a handful of times. The V gene is TRBV7-2, the J gene TRBJ2-1; tentatively, D is TRBD2 (5 bases). Looked up from germline, CDR1 is SGHTA and CDR2 is FQGNSA. V was pared by 4 bases and J by 2 bases, with 9 bases between. The CDR3 length is 14 residues. Here the CDR3 DNA reads TGTGCCAGCAGCTACACGGGGACCTACAATGAGCAGTTCTTC. This sequence encodes CASSYTGTYNEQFF.

V usage is TRBV6-2 or TRBV6-3 and J usage is TRBJ2-5; D is uncertain. The CDR3 extends over 15 amino acids. V was shortened by 2 bases and J by 0 bases, with 10 bases between the two germline ends. From germline, CDR1 is MNHEY and CDR2 SVGEGT. CDR3 sequence: CASSYGLEYQETQYF. DNA for the CDR3: TGTGCCAGCAGTTACGGGCTTGAGTACCAAGAGACCCAGTACTTC.

This clone came up once. This chain uses TRBV28 with TRBJ1-1; D uncertain. The germline CDR1 and CDR2 sequences are MDHEN and SYDVKM. This CDR3 has 13 residues. The V end lost 3 bases, the J end lost 1 base, and 6 bases lay between the germline ends. In DNA, the CDR3 is TGTGCCAGCAGTTTTGCAGGGAACACTGAAGCTTTCTTT. Its protein is CASSFAGNTEAFF.

This chain joins TRBV18 and TRBJ2-1, with 8 bases lining up with TRBD2. The V and J ends lost 3 bases and 4 bases, in that order; junction bases with no gene match: 5. CDR3 length: 15 amino acids. Germline lookup yields CDR1 KGHSH and CDR2 LQKENI. The CDR3 loop is CASSPSGSKYNEQFF. In DNA form, the CDR3 reads TGTGCCAGCTCACCGAGCGGGAGCAAATACAATGAGCAGTTCTTC.

This rearrangement joins TRBV27 to TRBJ1-6, with TRBD1 identical over 7 bases. The CDR3 spans 16 residues. Germline V gene lookup returns CDR1 MNHEY and CDR2 SMNVEV (reference sequence). The V gene end was trimmed by 11 bases and the J gene end by 6 bases; junction bases not matched to a gene: 16. CDR3 in DNA: TGTGCCTCGTCAGGAGGTTCGGGACAGATTAATTCACCCCTCCACTTT. It specifies CASSGGSGQINSPLHF.

This chain connects TRBV30 to TRBJ2-5; D remains unclear. The CDR3 is 13 residues long. Between the trimmed V and J ends, which lost 2 bases and 1 base, there was a span of 8 bases. Germline assignment: CDR1 GTSNPN and CDR2 SVGIG (reference sequence). The CDR3 loop reads CAWSKRIQETQYF. In DNA, the CDR3 is TGTGCCTGGAGTAAGCGAATCCAAGAGACCCAGTACTTC.